This T cell receptor (beta chain) stems from a study of T cells in localized non-small cell lung cancer. Clones were sequenced by immunoSEQ multiplex PCR, and TCRdb holds only the in-frame ones, with some missing. The repertoire includes around 25,000 clones, about 86% of them detected once, and roughly 13% sits in the top ten. This clone was seen more than once but under ten times. As yet, its antigen is unknown. Trimming took off 0 bases at V and 5 bases at J, with 11 bases between the two ends. Germline values: CDR1 SNHLY, CDR2 FYNNEI. The CDR3 is 15 amino acids. Study results and limitations: Longer survival (overall) was linked to higher T cell density in blood. In adjacent lung, a median about 52 of the top 100 tumor clones were found.

The receptor comes from a female donor older than 55 with stage I lung adenocarcinoma. Sequenced material: peripheral blood, taken before any cancer treatment. V usage is TRBV2 and J usage is TRBJ1-5, with no clear D. The CDR3 sequence: CASSEARTEYQPQHF. The DNA of the CDR3 is TGTGCCAGCAGTGAAGCGCGTACAGAGTATCAGCCCCAGCATTTT.